This TCR beta chain appears in the sequencing data of a study of T cell changes during pregnancy in multiple sclerosis (dated by TCRdb to about 2019). Regarding the study in general: In women with multiple sclerosis, the researchers looked at how the T cell repertoire shifted as pregnancy progressed.

Preparation of the library involved the immunoSEQ multiplex PCR assay. TCRdb carries this immuneACCESS record with in-frame sequences only. Its versions omit some clonotypes, under half of them owing to an unresolved V gene in the studies checked, with the rest unexplained. The sample yields approximately 58,000 clones; roughly 90% were counted once. The ten largest account for about 2.9% of the sample. Turning to this clone: Which antigen it targets is not known. The input lacks base qualities; no much larger clone sits a single base away.

Counted from cysteine to phenylalanine, this CDR3 has 13 amino acids. CDR3 DNA only is kept here, 39 bases in frame from base 1. The germline V gene specifies SNHLY as CDR1 and FYNNEI as CDR2. V and J are truncated by 7 bases and 3 bases respectively, leaving an intervening sequence of 10 bases. Source: peripheral blood, taken in the second trimester of pregnancy. The V gene is TRBV2 and the J gene is TRBJ1-3; the D segment cannot be called with confidence. This clonotype originated in a female donor in good health, enrolled as a control in a pregnancy study. The CDR3 protein: CASTSNLGNTIYF. The DNA sequence follows: TGTGCCAGCACATCTAATCTTGGAAACACCATATATTTT.